The sample holds a few counts of the clone carrying this T cell receptor beta chain. Germline V gene data show CDR1 as MDHEN and CDR2 as SYDVKM. V was clipped by 6 bases and J by 2 bases, with 13 bases between them. CDR3 length: 14 amino acids. PCR was performed a second time for about 7 to 12 cycles using a sample-barcoded 5' primer and a J-beta primer mix. Samples each returned at least 3 million CDR3-containing paired-end reads. A single record per CDR3 protein comes from TCRdb applying MiXCR to the 5' RACE reads. The sample holds more than 700,000 distinct CDR3 sequences, 35% to 50% seen once. This sample was taken from a study of blood T cells in healthy people across ages.

The source is a man of 80 years or more in good health. Material: blood. The chain is built from TRBV28 and TRBJ1-2; the D is unclear. The CDR3 DNA reads as TGTGCCAGCAGAAATGTGGGCAGAAACTATGGCTACACCTTC. It specifies CASRNVGRNYGYTF.